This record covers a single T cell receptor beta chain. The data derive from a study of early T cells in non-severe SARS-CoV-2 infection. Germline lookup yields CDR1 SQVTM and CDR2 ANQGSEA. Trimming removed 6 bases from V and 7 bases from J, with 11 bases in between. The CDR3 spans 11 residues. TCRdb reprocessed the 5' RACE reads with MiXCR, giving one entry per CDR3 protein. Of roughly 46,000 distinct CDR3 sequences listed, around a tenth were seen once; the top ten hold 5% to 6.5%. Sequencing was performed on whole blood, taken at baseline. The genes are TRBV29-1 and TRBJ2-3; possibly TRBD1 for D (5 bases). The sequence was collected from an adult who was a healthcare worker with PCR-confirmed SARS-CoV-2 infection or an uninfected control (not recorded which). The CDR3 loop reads CSVQGGNTQYF. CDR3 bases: TGCAGCGTCCAGGGTGGGAATACGCAGTATTTT.